This T cell receptor (beta chain) was found in a study of shared clonotypes between healthy human individuals (dated by TCRdb to 2019 to 2021). About the investigation overall: A couple of women and a few men aged 18 to 49 years were included in the cohort. For each donor, three plates each were used for CD4 naive and CD4 memory, two plates were used for CD8 naive, and one plate was used for CD8 memory. To estimate repertoire size and how much clonotypes are shared between individuals, the study performed deep sequencing of blood TCR repertoires from roughly five healthy adults. To increase sequencing depth and limit assay-specific biases, TCR repertoire library preparation and sequencing were carried out by different laboratories using diverse techniques. Each donor's leukapheresis produced roughly between roughly 0.85 and 10 billion PBMCs. The investigation overall reported the following: Compared with non-shared clonotypes, clonotypes shared by all four sorted-subset donors had higher generation probabilities. Sampling was restricted to blood, and TCR repertoires in tissues likely differ from the TCR repertoires found in blood. Naive subsets generally had larger estimated clonotype richness than memory subsets. Rarefaction of sorted-subset datasets indicated incomplete sequencing despite the large sequencing depth. Across several donors, 4.5% to 6.5% of naive CD4, approximately 3.5% of naive CD8, under 2.5% of memory CD4, and approximately 0.4% of memory CD8 clonotypes were shared. The small number of donors limited the genetic and exposure-history diversity represented. Based on pairwise subsampling, the degree of clonotype sharing among donors was expected to be affected by sequencing depth.

CDR1 MNHNS and CDR2 SASEGT were looked up in the germline V gene. V is clipped by 6 bases and J by 1 base, and the sequence between their germline boundaries is 12 bases long. The CDR3 starts with the cysteine, ends with the phenylalanine, and has 14 residues. Only the CDR3 part of the read is kept: 42 bases, read in frame from the first base. The donors were healthy, HIV-negative adults who had no recently reported acute infections or vaccinations. Every donor was a Caucasian adult residing in Nashville, Tennessee, USA. CD4+ T cells were enriched through magnetic negative selection, after which naive cells were positively selected on CD45RA and the remaining negative fraction served as the memory subset. Blood was collected by leukapheresis, and PBMCs were isolated by Ficoll-Histopaque density gradient centrifugation and then cryopreserved in liquid nitrogen vapor phase. Analytical flow cytometry was used to check the purity and quantity of each magnetically sorted T cell population. From each sorted fraction, genomic DNA was isolated and quantified by UV absorbance on a Nanodrop 2000c.

A remark on this clone: There is no known antigen for this receptor. Within one base of it there is no much larger clone, and no base qualities were kept.

TCR CDR3 regions were amplified from genomic DNA by multiplex PCR using the deep immunoSEQ assay. For each cell subset, the extracted genomic DNA was distributed evenly across all wells of several immunoSEQ 96-well plates, and each plate served as one replicate. Each replicate PCR for sorted subsets received 150 to 250 ng genomic DNA, equal to tens of thousands of T cell genomes. Purified libraries were quantified with a Qubit 3.0 fluorometer, sized on a Bioanalyzer 2100, and re-quantified with the KAPA Library Quantification kit. Each immunoSEQ 96-well plate was sequenced on its own single-read 150-cycle Illumina NextSeq 550 flow cell. Regarding the original processing steps: The immunoSEQ output contained only junctional sequences without quality scores, so filtering could not match that applied to full-length reads. To assign V/J genes and CDR3, sequences were annotated against IMGT germline references using PyIR, a Python wrapper for IgBLAST v1.9. Reads were removed for weak V/J assignments (E-value above 1e-6), missing CDR3, stop codons, out-of-frame junctions, or ambiguous translated residues. V3J clonotypes were defined by identical inferred V gene, J gene, and CDR3 amino acid sequence. The percentage overlap between two repertoires was calculated by dividing the number of shared unique clonotypes by the size of the smaller repertoire. Repertoire richness was assessed with RTK rarefaction, the Chao1 estimator, and Recon v2.1 estimates of unobserved clonotypes. OLGA was used to compute generation probabilities for all TCRbeta clonotypes that the gDNA method yielded from a handful of donors. TCRdb carries this immuneACCESS record with in-frame sequences only. Its versions omit some clonotypes, under half of them owing to an unresolved V gene in the studies checked, with the rest unexplained. That table furnishes V, J and clone size, whereas the DNA furnished D and trimming. For this sample there are about 2 million clones; 85% to 95% appear just once. The ten biggest clones cover more than 0.1% of the sample.

The chain is encoded by TRBV6-1 joined to TRBJ1-1, with no confident D gene call. The sample taken for sequencing was naive CD4+ T cells sorted from blood. The cell subset or site label, read with the paper, signifies: CD45RA+ positively selected. This receptor was obtained from a man aged 18 to 35 in good health. The DNA reads TGTGCCAGCAGCGGATCCCTGGGGAACACTGAAGCTTTCTTT. This sequence encodes CASSGSLGNTEAFF.